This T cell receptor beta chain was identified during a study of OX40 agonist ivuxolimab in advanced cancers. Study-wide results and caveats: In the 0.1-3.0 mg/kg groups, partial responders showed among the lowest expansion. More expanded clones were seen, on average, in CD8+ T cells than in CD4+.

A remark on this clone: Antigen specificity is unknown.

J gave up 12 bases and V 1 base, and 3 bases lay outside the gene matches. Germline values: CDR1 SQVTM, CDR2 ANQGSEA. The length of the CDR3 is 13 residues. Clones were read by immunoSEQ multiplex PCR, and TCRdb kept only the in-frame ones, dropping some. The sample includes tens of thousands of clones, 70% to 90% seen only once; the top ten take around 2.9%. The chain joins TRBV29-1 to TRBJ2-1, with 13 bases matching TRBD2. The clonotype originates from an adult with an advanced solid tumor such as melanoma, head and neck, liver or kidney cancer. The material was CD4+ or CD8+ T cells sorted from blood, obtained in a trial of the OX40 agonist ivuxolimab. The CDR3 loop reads CSVEGLAGGMQFF. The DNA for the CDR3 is TGCAGCGTTGAAGGACTAGCGGGAGGAATGCAGTTCTTC.